These 11 T cell receptor beta chains originate from one sample sequenced in a study of blood T cell repertoires in COVID-19 (dated by TCRdb to 2020 to 2022). Library preparation employed the immunoSEQ multiplex PCR assay. Not all clones reach the TCRdb copy of this immuneACCESS table, which keeps in-frame sequences only. Checked studies attribute under half of the gap to unresolved V genes and leave the rest unexplained. The sample contains some 200,000 clones, more than 75% of them found a single time. More than 6.5% of the sample is taken by the ten largest. The sequenced material came from peripheral blood. The source is a woman in her fifties or sixties with active or convalescent COVID-19.

A few counts support this clone. The V call is TRBV3-1 (or the pseudogene TRBV3-2), the J call TRBJ1-6; perhaps TRBD1 as D (6 bases). Trimming left V 4 bases short and J 5 bases short, with 12 bases between. The CDR3 runs to 15 residues. Germline V lookup: CDR1 LGHDT, CDR2 YNNKEL (reference sequence). CDR3 DNA: TGTGCCAGCAGCCGAGGACAGAGACATAATTCACCCCTCCACTTT. It yields the protein CASSRGQRHNSPLHF.

Here the CDR3 DNA reads TGTGCCAGCAGCTTAGAGACAGAATATTATGGCTACACCTTC. Protein product: CASSLETEYYGYTF. The chain carries TRBV7-9 and TRBJ1-2; D is perhaps TRBD1 (5 bases). The germline V gene has CDR1 SEHNR and CDR2 FQNEAQ (reference sequence). V was pared by 1 base and J by 5 bases, with 11 bases between. The CDR3 contains 14 residues.

The V and J genes are TRBV7-2 and TRBJ2-5, with 8 bases identical to TRBD2. In germline, CDR1 is SGHTA, CDR2 FQGNSA. Unmatched junction bases numbered 7, after V lost 5 bases and J lost 2 bases. This CDR3 is 15 amino acids long. Here the CDR3 DNA reads TGTGCCAGCAGCCCCGACGGGGGGGGGCAAGAGACCCAGTACTTC. It is translated as CASSPDGGGQETQYF.

This clone was seen ten or more times. The gene calls are TRBV7-3 and TRBJ1-3; possibly TRBD1 for D (5 bases). Germline CDR1 is SGHTA and CDR2 is FQGTGA. Deletions cut 5 bases from V and 4 bases from J, with 18 bases between. CDR3 length: 16 amino acids. The CDR3 sequence: CASSPSGGSSGNTIYF. CDR3 bases: TGTGCCAGCAGCCCAAGCGGGGGATCGTCCGGAAACACCATATATTTT.

This clone was found a few times. This chain connects TRBV2 to TRBJ1-5; 9 nucleotides agree with TRBD1. The CDR3 has 15 residues. CDR1 is SNHLY, CDR2 FYNNEI, per germline. The J segment lost 6 bases and the V segment lost 6 bases, leaving 9 bases of the junction unmatched. This CDR3 is CASRREGQGSQPQHF. As DNA, the CDR3 is TGTGCCAGCAGGCGCGAGGGACAGGGAAGTCAGCCCCAGCATTTT.

This clone has ten or more counts. This sequence joins TRBV29-1 and TRBJ2-3; TRBD1 agrees at 9 bases. Germline CDR1 and CDR2: SQVTM and ANQGSEA. The CDR3 sequence is 13 residues long. With V trimmed by 8 bases and J by 4 bases, 7 bases remained unmatched. The CDR3 sequence is CSTGTGKSDTQYF. The CDR3 DNA is TGCAGCACCGGGACAGGGAAGTCAGATACGCAGTATTTT.

This chain joins TRBV5-1 and TRBJ2-7, with 8 bases identical to TRBD2. Germline CDR1 and CDR2: SGHRS and YFSETQ. This CDR3 spans 14 amino acids. The V segment lost 0 bases and the J segment 6 bases; nucleotides outside the gene matches: 5. CDR3 residues: CASSLGTSQGEQYF. The CDR3, as DNA: TGCGCCAGCAGCTTGGGGACTAGCCAGGGCGAGCAGTACTTC.

V is TRBV5-1 and J is TRBJ2-3; no clear D gene. The germline CDR1 and CDR2 sequences are SGHRS and YFSETQ. V shed 2 bases and J shed 2 bases, with 6 bases lying between them. This CDR3 region has 13 residues. DNA of the CDR3: TGCGCCAGCAGCTTTATCCCCACAGATACGCAGTATTTT. Translated: CASSFIPTDTQYF.

This clone appeared a few times. The rearrangement links TRBV29-1 to TRBJ1-2; D not resolved. This CDR3 is built from 11 residues. The V gene's germline CDR1 is SQVTM and CDR2 ANQGSEA. Between the trimmed V and J ends, which lost 4 bases and 6 bases, there was a span of 9 bases. The CDR3 bases are TGCAGCGTTGGAGGGAGCGATGGCTACACCTTC. It translates to CSVGGSDGYTF.

The sample holds a few counts of this clone. This chain connects TRBV4-1 to TRBJ2-1; D is perhaps TRBD2 (5 bases). The V end lost 0 bases, the J end lost 0 bases, and 15 bases lay between the germline ends. In germline, CDR1 is MGHRA, CDR2 YSYEKL. This CDR3 is built from 18 residues. The CDR3 DNA reads TGCGCCAGCAGCCAAGAAAGGAACGGGGTAAGCTCCTACAATGAGCAGTTCTTC. Translated: CASSQERNGVSSYNEQFF.

The chain joins TRBV18 to TRBJ1-2; D gene ambiguous. This CDR3 is 12 amino acids long. Trimming took 3 bases from V and 3 from J, leaving 5 bases between them. Per the germline V gene, CDR1 is KGHSH and CDR2 is LQKENI. CDR3 sequence (DNA): TGTGCCAGCTCACCGGGAGACTATGGCTACACCTTC. This sequence encodes CASSPGDYGYTF.